Below are 9 T cell receptor beta chains sequenced from a single sample in a study of shared clonotypes between healthy human individuals. Assay: immunoSEQ multiplex PCR; the TCRdb copy retains only in-frame clones and omits some. The sample consists of 490,000 or so clones, 70% to 80% of them appearing once. Material for sequencing was PBMCs. The origin of the receptors is a woman in her forties in good health. Some clones in this sample may be carry-over from other donors' samples.

This clone has more than one count but fewer than ten. The rearrangement uses TRBV7-7 and TRBJ1-5, with D perhaps matching TRBD1 (5 bases). Germline CDR1 is SSHAT and CDR2 is FNYEAQ (reference sequence). Trimming removed 5 bases at V and 5 bases at J, with 10 bases between. The CDR3 has 13 amino acids. The CDR3 sequence: CASSPGRDQPQHF. CDR3 DNA sequence: TGTGCCAGCAGCCCCGGCAGGGATCAGCCCCAGCATTTT. Full variable domain (rest looked up from reference TRBV7-7 and TRBJ1-5): GAGVSQSPRYKVTKRGQDVTLRCDPISSHATLYWYQQALGQGPEFLTYFNYEAQPDKSGLPSDRFSAERPEGSISTLTIQRTEQRDSAMYRCASSPGRDQPQHFGDGTRLSIL.

Comment on this clone: Lacking the conserved final phenylalanine or tryptophan, this CDR3 likely reflects a read error. CDR3 DNA: TGTGCCAGTAGTATCGGTGACAGCAATCAGCCCCAGCATTTG. This sequence encodes CASSIGDSNQPQHL. The genes are TRBV19 and TRBJ1-5; D is unclear. The V gene's germline CDR1 is LNHDA and CDR2 SQIVND (reference sequence). The CDR3 runs 14 residues. The ends were cut back, 3 bases at V and 1 base at J, with 7 bases in the middle.

V usage is TRBV9 and J usage is TRBJ2-3, with D perhaps TRBD1 or TRBD2 (5 bases each). The CDR3 extends over 13 amino acids. The V gene's germline CDR1 is SGDLS and CDR2 YYNGEE. Trimming took 0 bases from V and 6 from J, leaving 8 bases between them. The CDR3 protein is CASSVDWGDTQYF. The CDR3 bases are TGTGCCAGCAGCGTAGACTGGGGGGATACGCAGTATTTT. Variable domain in full (rest from reference TRBV9 and TRBJ2-3): DSGVTQTPKHLITATGQRVTLRCSPRSGDLSVYWYQQSLDQGLQFLIQYYNGEERAKGNILERFSAQQFPDLHSELNLSSLELGDSALYFCASSVDWGDTQYFGPGTRLTVL.

This clone was recorded once. The CDR3 loop reads CASSLGGAASSYNSPLHF. The DNA of the CDR3 is TGTGCCAGCAGCTTAGGAGGGGCGGCGAGCTCCTATAATTCACCCCTCCACTTT. The chain employs TRBV7-6 and TRBJ1-6; TRBD1 might be the D (5 bases). The CDR3 runs 18 residues. Trimming shortened V by 1 base and J by 0 bases, and 13 bases separated the two germline ends. Per the germline V gene, CDR1 is SGHVS and CDR2 is FNYEAQ.

This rearrangement joins TRBV7-2 to TRBJ2-3; 16 nucleotides match TRBD2. The CDR3 is 18 residues long. The V gene's germline CDR1 is SGHTA and CDR2 FQGNSA. Unmatched junction bases numbered 6, after V lost 5 bases and J lost 1 base. The CDR3 nucleotides are TGTGCCAGCAGCCCCCCGGGACTAGCGGGAGGGCGCACAGATACGCAGTATTTT. Translated: CASSPPGLAGGRTDTQYF. The variable domain in full, with the rest retrieved from reference TRBV7-2 and TRBJ2-3, is GAGVSQSPSNKVTEKGKDVELRCDPISGHTALYWYRQSLGQGLEFLIYFQGNSAPDKSGLPSDRFSAERTGGSVSTLTIQRTQQEDSAVYLCASSPPGLAGGRTDTQYFGPGTRLTVL.

The chain recombines TRBV28 with TRBJ2-7, with D maybe TRBD2 (5 bases). The V end was cut by 6 bases, the J end by 2 bases, with 11 bases between. The CDR3 extends over 13 amino acids. Germline assignment: CDR1 MDHEN and CDR2 SYDVKM. CDR3 in DNA: TGTGCCAGCAGGCTAGCTCAGGCCTACGAGCAGTACTTC. Translation: CASRLAQAYEQYF.

The chain has TRBV5-5 and TRBJ1-2; D unclear. Per the germline V gene, CDR1 is SGHKS and CDR2 is YYEKEE (reference sequence). The CDR3 contains 13 residues. V lost 1 base and J lost 4, with 8 bases in between. The CDR3 sequence is CASSLLGSYGYTF. The CDR3 DNA follows: TGTGCCAGCAGCTTGTTGGGGTCCTATGGCTACACCTTC.

J is TRBJ2-1 and V is TRBV29-1, with D perhaps TRBD1 (6 bases). The CDR3 runs to 14 residues. The V gene lost 2 bases and the J gene lost 0 bases, with 8 bases spanning the gap. Germline CDR1 and CDR2: SQVTM and ANQGSEA. CDR3 protein: CSVESGDSYNEQFF. CDR3 DNA sequence: TGCAGCGTTGAATCAGGGGACTCCTACAATGAGCAGTTCTTC.

This clone came up once. The chain combines TRBV7-2 with TRBJ2-7; 8 bases align to TRBD2. Trimming removed 5 bases from V and 2 bases from J; junction bases left unmatched: 8. From germline, CDR1 is SGHTA and CDR2 FQGNSA. The length of the CDR3 is 15 residues. The CDR3 loop reads CASSPSLAGPYEQYF. The CDR3 DNA sequence: TGTGCCAGCAGCCCTAGTCTAGCGGGCCCCTACGAGCAGTACTTC.